This T cell receptor (beta chain) was sequenced in a study of patients and donors after allogeneic stem cell transplantation. TCRdb reprocessed the RT-PCR reads with MiXCR, giving one entry per CDR3 protein. The sample carries about 57,000 distinct CDR3 sequences, about an eighth recorded once. The V end lost 7 bases, the J end lost 6 bases, and 10 bases lay between the germline ends. From germline, CDR1 is SQVTM and CDR2 ANQGSEA. The CDR3 sequence is 11 residues long. The sample holds many counts of this clonotype. The V call is TRBV29-1, the J call TRBJ2-1; D ambiguous. Material: blood, either unsorted or a sorted T cell fraction (not recorded which). The TCR was taken from a human donor who was either an allogeneic HSCT recipient or a stem cell or donor lymphocyte infusion donor (not recorded which). It is not recorded whose cells these are; they may come from a transplant donor. The CDR3 DNA reads TGCAGCGCCGTAGCTACCAATGAGCAGTTCTTC. This sequence encodes CSAVATNEQFF.